The 21 T cell receptor beta chains listed next were all sequenced from one sample in a study of shared clonotypes between healthy human individuals (dated by TCRdb to the early 2020s). The library was built by means of the immunoSEQ multiplex PCR assay. The table was pulled from immuneACCESS by TCRdb, which kept in-frame rearrangements only. Such tables lose some clones; where checked, under half of the loss comes from unresolved V genes, and the rest has no known cause. The sample table contains under 1,100,000 clones; only one count was recorded for more than 75% of them. The top ten constitute 0.5% to 0.65% of the sample. Sequencing was carried out using memory CD4+ T cells from PBMCs. This sample's cell subset or site label indicates: CD45RA-negative fraction. Receptor source: a man between 18 and 29 years old in good health. Some clones in this sample may be carry-over from other donors' samples.

The chain uses TRBV5-1 and TRBJ2-3; 14 nucleotides line up with TRBD2. The CDR3 is 18 amino acids. Germline V gene data show CDR1 as SGHRS and CDR2 as YFSETQ. J was trimmed by 6 bases and V by 4 bases; bases with no gene match: 13. The CDR3 DNA follows: TGCGCCAGCAGCACCGCGGGACTAGCGGGAGTGACTACGGATACGCAGTATTTT. It yields the protein CASSTAGLAGVTTDTQYF.

V gene TRBV5-1 combines with J gene TRBJ2-3; D is ambiguous. The V gene's germline CDR1 is SGHRS and CDR2 YFSETQ. V was shortened by 0 bases and J by 0 bases, with 11 bases between the two germline ends. The CDR3 extends over 16 amino acids. CDR3 nucleotide sequence: TGCGCCAGCAGCTTGGCGGTCTATCACAGCACAGATACGCAGTATTTT. This translates into CASSLAVYHSTDTQYF.

The chain recombines TRBV11-3 with TRBJ2-7; D possibly corresponds to TRBD2 (11 bases). V lost 1 base and J 3 bases, leaving 25 bases between the germline ends. Germline CDR1 reads SGHNT; CDR2 reads YENEEA. This CDR3 is built from 19 residues. CDR3 in amino acids: CASSLAPTGGGTSGYEQYF. The CDR3 DNA sequence: TGTGCCAGCAGCTTAGCCCCGACAGGGGGCGGGACTAGCGGCTACGAGCAGTACTTC.

This clone occurred a few times. The rearrangement uses TRBV7-2 and TRBJ2-2; D ambiguous. This CDR3 is 14 amino acids long. Looked up from germline, CDR1 is SGHTA and CDR2 is FQGNSA. Trimming stripped 1 base from V and 4 bases from J, with 7 bases between. As DNA, the CDR3 is TGTGCCAGCAGCTTAGGGCGAAGCACCGGGGAGCTGTTTTTT. Protein: CASSLGRSTGELFF. Based on the CDR3 plus reference TRBV7-2 and TRBJ2-2, the full variable domain is GAGVSQSPSNKVTEKGKDVELRCDPISGHTALYWYRQSLGQGLEFLIYFQGNSAPDKSGLPSDRFSAERTGGSVSTLTIQRTQQEDSAVYLCASSLGRSTGELFFGEGSRLTVL.

The rearrangement uses TRBV6-1 and TRBJ1-1, with D unresolved. Trimming cost V 5 bases and J 7 bases, with 8 bases left between them. The CDR3 has 11 amino acids. The V gene's germline CDR1 is MNHNS and CDR2 SASEGT. The CDR3 DNA sequence: TGTGCCAGCAGTCGTGTCTTTGAAGCTTTCTTT. Translating it yields CASSRVFEAFF.

In this sample, this clone turned up once. J is TRBJ2-3 and V is TRBV28; 9 bases fit TRBD1. The germline gives CDR1 MDHEN, CDR2 SYDVKM. This CDR3 is built from 15 residues. The trim removed 5 bases at V and 1 base at J, leaving 4 bases unmatched. Written as DNA, the CDR3 is TGTGCCAGCAGTCATTGGACAGGGGGCACAGATACGCAGTATTTT. This translates into CASSHWTGGTDTQYF.

The chain couples TRBV4-1 to TRBJ2-2, with D possibly being TRBD1 (6 bases). CDR1 and CDR2 (germline): MGHRA, YSYEKL. This CDR3 region has 15 residues. Trimming took 4 bases from V and 1 from J, leaving 10 bases between them. CDR3 nucleotide sequence: TGCGCCAGCAGCCTCGGGACATTGAACACCGGGGAGCTGTTTTTT. The encoded protein is CASSLGTLNTGELFF.

The V gene is TRBV7-8, the J gene TRBJ2-5; no clear D gene. The CDR3 contains 13 residues. Germline V gene sequence: CDR1 SGHVS, CDR2 FQNEAQ. V was shortened by 4 bases and J by 4 bases, with 10 bases between the two germline ends. The CDR3 loop is CASSSTFRETQYF. Written as DNA, the CDR3 is TGTGCCAGCAGCTCGACTTTTAGAGAGACCCAGTACTTC.

A word on this clone: This specimen includes other DNA sequences encoding the same CDR3. This sequence joins TRBV2 and TRBJ1-1; TRBD1 agrees at 9 bases. Germline V gene sequence: CDR1 SNHLY, CDR2 FYNNEI. J gave up 3 bases and V 7 bases, and 3 bases lay outside the gene matches. This CDR3 comprises 13 residues. CDR3 nucleotides: TGTGCCAGCATTCGGGACAGGGACACTGAAGCTTTCTTT. Its translation is CASIRDRDTEAFF. Full variable domain (outside the CDR3, taken from reference TRBV2 and TRBJ1-1): EPEVTQTPSHQVTQMGQEVILRCVPISNHLYFYWYRQILGQKVEFLVSFYNNEISEKSEIFDDQFSVERPDGSNFTLKIRSTKLEDSAMYFCASIRDRDTEAFFGQGTRLTVV.

This clone showed up many times. The same CDR3 arises from other DNA sequences in this sample as well. The CDR3 DNA reads as TGTGCCTGGGGGGTCCGGACAGCTAATGAAAAACTGTTTTTT. The encoded protein is CAWGVRTANEKLFF. The chain couples TRBV30 to TRBJ1-4; possibly TRBD1 for D (6 bases). V lost 5 bases and J 3 bases, leaving 13 bases between the germline ends. Per germline, CDR1 GTSNPN and CDR2 SVGIG (reference sequence). This CDR3 spans 14 amino acids.

This clone was recorded a few times. V and J are TRBV5-1 and TRBJ1-1; a weak D match, TRBD1 (5 bases). The CDR3 is 16 amino acids. In germline, CDR1 is SGHRS, CDR2 YFSETQ. V was cut by 4 bases and J by 2 bases, with 18 bases left in between. Written as DNA, the CDR3 is TGCGCCAGCAGCCCAGGCTCGGGGGGACCAAACACTGAAGCTTTCTTT. The encoded protein is CASSPGSGGPNTEAFF. The entire variable domain, with the rest obtained from reference TRBV5-1 and TRBJ1-1, is as follows: KAGVTQTPRYLIKTRGQQVTLSCSPISGHRSVSWYQQTPGQGLQFLFEYFSETQRNKGNFPGRFSGRQFSNSRSEMNVSTLELGDSALYLCASSPGSGGPNTEAFFGQGTRLTVV.

V is TRBV6-1 and J is TRBJ2-7, with 8 positions matching TRBD1. The CDR3 has 13 residues. V shed 7 bases and J 11 bases; nucleotides not matched to a gene: 13. Germline assignment: CDR1 MNHNS and CDR2 SASEGT. CDR3 sequence: CASIELGQGTEYF. CDR3 in DNA: TGTGCCAGCATCGAACTCGGACAGGGAACGGAGTACTTC.

There are a few counts of this clone. The rearrangement joins TRBV11-2 to TRBJ1-2, with 9 nucleotides matching TRBD1. Losses at the gene ends were 5 bases for V and 13 bases for J; bases not matched to a gene: 8. The CDR3 consists of 12 residues. Germline loops: CDR1 SGHAT, CDR2 FQNNGV. The CDR3 is CASSPEGTGITF. CDR3 nucleotide sequence: TGTGCCAGCAGCCCCGAGGGGACAGGGATCACCTTC.

The genes are TRBV27 and TRBJ2-7; TRBD1 is a possible D gene (5 bases). The CDR3 has 12 amino acids. V was shortened by 8 bases and J by 6 bases, with 14 bases between the two germline ends. Germline CDR1 is MNHEY and CDR2 is SMNVEV (reference sequence). The CDR3 sequence is CASGRQYGEQYF. The CDR3 DNA follows: TGTGCCAGCGGAAGACAGTACGGCGAGCAGTACTTC.

CDR3 bases: TGTGCCAGCAGCTTAAGCCCGACGGGGAACTATGGCTACACCTTC. This encodes CASSLSPTGNYGYTF. This sequence joins TRBV7-3 and TRBJ1-2, with unresolved D. The germline V gene has CDR1 SGHTA and CDR2 FQGTGA. CDR3 length: 15 amino acids. The ends were cut back, 1 base at V and 2 bases at J, with 11 bases in the middle. Full variable domain (rest looked up from reference TRBV7-3 and TRBJ1-2): GAGVSQTPSNKVTEKGKYVELRCDPISGHTALYWYRQSLGQGPEFLIYFQGTGAADDSGLPNDRFFAVRPEGSVSTLKIQRTERGDSAVYLCASSLSPTGNYGYTFGSGTRLTVV.

CDR3 nucleotide sequence: TGTGCCAGCTCACCGGGAGACGGCTATGGCTACACCTTC. This encodes CASSPGDGYGYTF. The V and J genes are TRBV18 and TRBJ1-2, with unresolved D. Germline values: CDR1 KGHSH, CDR2 LQKENI. Trimming removed 3 bases from V and 4 bases from J, with 9 bases in between. The CDR3 is made up of 13 amino acids.

The chain links TRBV28 to TRBJ1-4, with 7 bases aligning to TRBD1. In germline, CDR1 is MDHEN, CDR2 SYDVKM. With V trimmed by 4 bases and J by 8 bases, 7 bases remained unmatched. The CDR3 has 14 amino acids. The CDR3 protein is CASSSTGAGEKLFF. In DNA form, the CDR3 reads TGTGCCAGCAGTTCTACAGGGGCAGGGGAAAAACTGTTTTTT.

A single count supports this clone. CDR3 DNA sequence: TGTGCCAGCAGTTTAAGGGGCATCATGAACACTGAAGCTTTCTTT. This encodes CASSLRGIMNTEAFF. V gene TRBV27 combines with J gene TRBJ1-1; maybe TRBD1 (5 bases). The CDR3 is 15 amino acids. Germline assignment: CDR1 MNHEY and CDR2 SMNVEV (reference sequence). V gave up 2 bases and J gave up 0 bases, with 10 bases separating them.

The chain joins TRBV10-3 to TRBJ2-3; possibly TRBD2 for D (6 bases). V was trimmed by 0 bases and J by 0 bases, leaving 7 bases between them. The germline V gene encodes CDR1 ENHRY and CDR2 SYGVKD. This CDR3 is 15 amino acids long. The CDR3 DNA is TGTGCCATCAGTGAGTCTGGGACTAGCACAGATACGCAGTATTTT. This codes for CAISESGTSTDTQYF.

This clone has just one count. This chain joins TRBV7-8 and TRBJ2-6, with 8 bases aligning to TRBD1. V trimming: 1 base; J trimming: 0 bases; junction bases outside the gene matches: 8. The CDR3 runs 19 residues. Per the germline V gene, CDR1 is SGHVS and CDR2 is FQNEAQ. The CDR3 sequence: CASSLELGQGRSGANVLTF. CDR3 in DNA: TGTGCCAGCAGCTTAGAACTCGGACAGGGTCGCTCTGGGGCCAACGTCCTGACTTTC. The whole variable domain, filled in from reference TRBV7-8 and TRBJ2-6, reads GAGVSQSPRYKVAKRGQDVALRCDPISGHVSLFWYQQALGQGPEFLTYFQNEAQLDKSGLPSDRFFAERPEGSVSTLKIQRTQQEDSAVYLCASSLELGQGRSGANVLTFGAGSRLTVL.

V gene TRBV5-1 combines with J gene TRBJ1-4; D may be TRBD1 (5 bases). V was cut by 3 bases and J by 7 bases, with 16 bases left in between. This CDR3 comprises 15 residues. Germline assignment: CDR1 SGHRS and CDR2 YFSETQ. This chain's CDR3 is CASSWAGTEAEKLFF. The CDR3, as DNA: TGCGCCAGCAGCTGGGCCGGGACGGAAGCTGAAAAACTGTTTTTT.